A selection of T cell receptor beta chains follows, all from one sample in a study of graft-versus-host responses after intestinal transplantation. Antigen specificity for these receptors is unknown. TCRdb's table, derived via immunoSEQ multiplex PCR, lists solely in-frame clones and lacks some. The sample consists of about 130,000 clones, about 92% of them appearing once. The sample in question was unstimulated CD4+ T cells sorted from spleen or lymph node cells, obtained before intestinal transplant. All receptors derive from a human donor who received an intestinal transplant. Both conserved end residues are part of each CDR3. Each record gives: CDR3 DNA, CDR3 protein, V gene, clone size, J gene, D gene. A D gene is named only where the DNA matches it firmly. The size entry is marked missing in some rows and otherwise reads once, few, many or a size class.

TGTGCCAGTAGTATTACTAGTGTGAACACTGAAGCTTTCTTT	CASSITSVNTEAFF	TRBV19	-	TRBJ1-1	-
TGTGCCAGCAGTTACGGTTCGGGCACCATGAACACTGAAGCTTTCTTT	CASSYGSGTMNTEAFF	TRBV6-5	-	TRBJ1-1	-
TGTGCCAGCTCACGGGCGAACAGGGGAAACACTGAAGCTTTCTTT	CASSRANRGNTEAFF	TRBV18	few	TRBJ1-1	TRBD1
TGTGCCAGCAGTTACTCGACAGACACTGAAGCTTTCTTT	CASSYSTDTEAFF	TRBV6-5	few	TRBJ1-1	-
TGCAGCGTCGGAGGACAGGGGCACTACGAGCAGTACTTC	CSVGGQGHYEQYF	TRBV29-1	-	TRBJ2-7	TRBD1
TGTGCCATCAGTGAAACGTCAAGTAGCGGGGTGGCAGATACGCAGTATTTT	CAISETSSSGVADTQYF	TRBV10-3	-	TRBJ2-3	TRBD2
TGTGCCAGCAGTTCTGTGTCTGGAAACACCATATATTTT	CASSSVSGNTIYF	TRBV6-6	-	TRBJ1-3	-
TGTGCCAGCAGCCTTATATTGGGGGGGGCCGAGACCCAGTACTTC	CASSLILGGAETQYF	TRBV2	-	TRBJ2-5	-
TGTGCCAGCAGTGCGTCCTCCTACGAGCAGTACTTC	CASSASSYEQYF	TRBV2	once	TRBJ2-7	-
TGCGCCAGCAGCCACGGGGGGATGGGGCCAGATACGCAGTATTTT	CASSHGGMGPDTQYF	TRBV4-1	-	TRBJ2-3	TRBD2
TGTGCCAGCAGCTTATCTGCCACTGAAGCTTTCTTT	CASSLSATEAFF	TRBV7-8	-	TRBJ1-1	-
TGTGCCAGCAGCAGGAGAGTGGACAATGAGCAGTTCTTC	CASSRRVDNEQFF	TRBV7-9	few	TRBJ2-1	-
TGTGCCAGCAGTGATAGTTTCAATCAGCCCCAGCATTTT	CASSDSFNQPQHF	TRBV6-1	-	TRBJ1-5	-
TGTGCCAGCAGTGCCGGGACAGAAGTTATTGGCTACACCTTC	CASSAGTEVIGYTF	TRBV6-1	once	TRBJ1-2	TRBD1
TGTGCCTGGATCCCCGGCACCAGGGAAGCTTTCTTT	CAWIPGTREAFF	TRBV30	-	TRBJ1-1	-
TGTGCCAGCAGTCCCGGGACAGCAAACAATGAGCAGTTCTTC	CASSPGTANNEQFF	TRBV2	-	TRBJ2-1	TRBD1
TGTGCCAGCAGCAAATTCTCCGGGACAGTAATCTACGAGCAGTACTTC	CASSKFSGTVIYEQYF	TRBV11-2	once	TRBJ2-7	TRBD1
TGTGCTAGTGGTTTGACCCCAGGGTCGGCTAATGAAAAACTGTTTTTT	CASGLTPGSANEKLFF	TRBV12-5	-	TRBJ1-4	-
TGTGCCAGCCTCCGGGCCCTTAGTGAAAAACTGTTTTTT	CASLRALSEKLFF	TRBV2	-	TRBJ1-4	-
TGTGCCAGCGGGTCTTCCTACGAGCAGTACTTC	CASGSSYEQYF	TRBV27	-	TRBJ2-7	-
TGTGCCAGCAGCTTATTGGAGAACACTGAAGCTTTCTTT	CASSLLENTEAFF	TRBV7-9	-	TRBJ1-1	-
TGTGCCAGCGGGGGCGCGGGGAACACTGAAGCTTTCTTT	CASGGAGNTEAFF	TRBV25-1	-	TRBJ1-1	-
TGTGCCACCAGCAGGGCCCGGACAGTGGAAAACATTCAGTACTTC	CATSRARTVENIQYF	TRBV15	-	TRBJ2-4	-
TGCGCCAGCAGCTTTCAGGGAGAGGAGCGAAACACCATATATTTT	CASSFQGEERNTIYF	TRBV5-1	-	TRBJ1-3	-
TGTGCCAGCAGTCCAAGACTAGCGAAGGCCTACGAGCAGTACTTC	CASSPRLAKAYEQYF	TRBV27	-	TRBJ2-7	TRBD2
TGTGCCAGCAGTTACTCAGCGGGGGGGACCAATGAGCAGTTCTTC	CASSYSAGGTNEQFF	TRBV6-6	-	TRBJ2-1	TRBD2
TGTGCCAGCATGACCCCGACCACAGATACGCAGTATTTT	CASMTPTTDTQYF	TRBV6-6	-	TRBJ2-3	-
TGCGCCAGCGGGAGGGCCAACGTCCTGACTTTC	CASGRANVLTF	TRBV5-1	once	TRBJ2-6	-
TGTGCCAGCAGCCCTTGGGCTGGGGCCAACGTCCTGACTTTC	CASSPWAGANVLTF	TRBV9	once	TRBJ2-6	-
TGCAGCGTTACTAGAGCAGGCCCCTATGGCTACACCTTC	CSVTRAGPYGYTF	TRBV29-1	-	TRBJ1-2	-
TGTGCCAGCAGCCCCGCTTTGTGGGCAGAGACCCAGTACTTC	CASSPALWAETQYF	TRBV7-2	once	TRBJ2-5	-